These 7 T cell receptor beta chains originate from one sample sequenced in a study of shared clonotypes between healthy human individuals. Profiling relied on immunoSEQ multiplex PCR, and the TCRdb table lists in-frame clones only, not all of them. The top ten clones hold 0.1% to 0.15% of a sample with under 2,500,000 clones, approximately 95% of them seen once. Sequencing used naive CD4+ T cells sorted from blood. Stated subset: CD45RA+ positively selected. Every receptor here comes from a young man in good health.

The chain couples TRBV12-5 to TRBJ2-7; 9 nucleotides line up with TRBD1. The J segment lost 7 bases and the V segment lost 7 bases, leaving 14 bases of the junction unmatched. CDR1 is LGHNT, CDR2 FRNRAP, per germline. This CDR3 region has 15 residues. CDR3 in DNA: TGTGCTAGTGAACCAACGGGACAGGGTATCAATGAGCAGTACTTC. Residues: CASEPTGQGINEQYF.

V usage is TRBV28 and J usage is TRBJ1-6, with TRBD1 matching 8 bases. This CDR3 has 17 amino acids. The germline V gene has CDR1 MDHEN and CDR2 SYDVKM. V was pared by 3 bases and J by 7 bases, with 11 bases of the junction left unmatched. The CDR3 region has the DNA TGTGCCAGCAGTTTTATCACCCTAGACAGGGGCAATTCACCCCTCCACTTT. This encodes CASSFITLDRGNSPLHF.

The chain employs TRBV28 and TRBJ2-7, with D unclear. Germline V gives CDR1 MDHEN, CDR2 SYDVKM. The CDR3 extends over 13 amino acids. The germline V and J ends were trimmed by 7 bases and 2 bases, with 12 bases remaining between them. For the CDR3, the DNA is TGTGCCAGCAAAGATCAGGTCCCCTACGAGCAGTACTTC. It translates to CASKDQVPYEQYF. Combining the CDR3 with reference TRBV28 and TRBJ2-7 gives the whole variable domain DVKVTQSSRYLVKRTGEKVFLECVQDMDHENMFWYRQDPGLGLRLIYFSYDVKMKEKGDIPEGYSVSREKKERFSLILESASTNQTSMYLCASKDQVPYEQYFGPGTRLTVT.

The chain joins TRBV7-9 to TRBJ2-7, with D perhaps TRBD1 (5 bases). Germline V lookup: CDR1 SEHNR, CDR2 FQNEAQ (reference sequence). This CDR3 is built from 14 residues. The V gene lost 1 base and the J gene lost 3 bases, with 10 bases spanning the gap. CDR3 nucleotide sequence: TGTGCCAGCAGCTTAGAATTAGGGGTCTACGAGCAGTACTTC. This codes for CASSLELGVYEQYF.

In the case of this clone: The conserved final phenylalanine or tryptophan is absent from the CDR3, which likely points to a read error. The chain employs TRBV4-3 and TRBJ1-5; no clear D gene. Germline CDR1 and CDR2: LGHNA and YSLEER. The CDR3 covers 15 residues. V lost 4 bases to trimming and J lost 0 bases, with 10 bases between them. Here the CDR3 DNA reads TGCGCCAGCAGCCGCAATCGTTATAGCAATCAGCCCCAGCATTTA. Its translation is CASSRNRYSNQPQHL.

This chain links TRBV5-8 with TRBJ2-7; D is unclear. The CDR3 spans 19 residues. V dropped 3 bases and J dropped 0 bases, with 25 bases sitting between them. CDR1 and CDR2 (germline): SGHTS, YDEGEE. Here the CDR3 DNA reads TGTGCCAGCAGCTGGTCGTTTGGCGACACCTCTGCAAGCTCCTACGAGCAGTACTTC. Translation: CASSWSFGDTSASSYEQYF.

The V call is TRBV5-6, the J call TRBJ1-6; D is perhaps TRBD1 (5 bases). This CDR3 has 17 residues. V was trimmed by 0 bases and J by 0 bases, leaving 10 bases between them. CDR1 is SGHDT, CDR2 YYEEEE, per germline. The CDR3 is CASSLGRGSSYNSPLHF. The CDR3 DNA reads as TGTGCCAGCAGCTTGGGGCGGGGGAGCTCCTATAATTCACCCCTCCACTTT.